The clone carrying this T cell receptor (beta chain) has a handful of counts. No antigen is known for it. CMV serostatus data were not documented for this donor. This sample was included in a study of cytomegalovirus exposure and HLA in healthy donors. Study-level results: Overall, around 150 TCR beta chains were annotated as cytomegalovirus-associated. Follow-up analysis seemed to connect common viral pathogens with several of the most significant clusters identified.

PCR was performed using 60 Vbeta and 13 Jbeta primers. Libraries were prepared by immunoSEQ multiplex PCR; TCRdb keeps only in-frame clonotypes and omits some of them. The table lists more than 55,000 clones, 75% to 85% of them singletons, with about 1.5% in the top ten. Sequenced: PBMCs. The clonotype was recovered from a human donor in good health.

CDR3 coding DNA: TGTGCCAGCAGCTTATTTGCGGGAAACAATGAGCAGTTCTTC. Its translation: CASSLFAGNNEQFF. The chain has TRBV7-9 and TRBJ2-1, with D tentatively TRBD2 (6 bases). The germline gives CDR1 SEHNR, CDR2 FQNEAQ (reference sequence). The CDR3 totals 14 residues. Between the trimmed V and J ends, which lost 2 bases and 5 bases, there was a span of 10 bases.